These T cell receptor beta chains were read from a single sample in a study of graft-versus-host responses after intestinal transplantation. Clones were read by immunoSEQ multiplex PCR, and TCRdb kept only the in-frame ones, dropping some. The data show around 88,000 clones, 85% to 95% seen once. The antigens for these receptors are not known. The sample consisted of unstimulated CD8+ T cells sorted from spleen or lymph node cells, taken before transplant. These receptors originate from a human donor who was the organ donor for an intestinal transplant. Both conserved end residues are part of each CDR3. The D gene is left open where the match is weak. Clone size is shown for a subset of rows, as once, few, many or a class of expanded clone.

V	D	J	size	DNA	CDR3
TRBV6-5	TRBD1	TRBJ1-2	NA	TGTGCCAGCAGTTACGGGGGACAGAAATATGGCTACACCTTC	CASSYGGQKYGYTF
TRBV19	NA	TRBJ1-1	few	TGTGCCAGTAGTCCCCGGGACGGGAGAAACACTGAAGCTTTCTTT	CASSPRDGRNTEAFF
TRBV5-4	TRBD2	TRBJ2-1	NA	TGTGCCAGCAGCTCTGGACTAGCGGGATTAGGGGCCTACAATGAGCAGTTCTTC	CASSSGLAGLGAYNEQFF
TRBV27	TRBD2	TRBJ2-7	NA	TGTGCCAGCAGTTTGAGCGGGGAGAGCTCCTACGAGCAGTACTTC	CASSLSGESSYEQYF
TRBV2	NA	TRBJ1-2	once	TGTGCCAGCAGTGACCTGGATCCGTCGATGGAAGCTAACTATGGCTACACCTTC	CASSDLDPSMEANYGYTF
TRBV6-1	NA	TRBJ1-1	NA	TGTGCCAGCAAGTTGGGGGGGATGAACACTGAAGCTTTCTTT	CASKLGGMNTEAFF
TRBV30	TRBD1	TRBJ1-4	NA	TGTGCCTGGAGATCGGGGACAGCTCTACCTTACGAAAAACTGTTTTTT	CAWRSGTALPYEKLFF
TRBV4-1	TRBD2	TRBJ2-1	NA	TGCGCCAGCAGCCGGGGGACTAGCAATGAGCAGTTCTTC	CASSRGTSNEQFF
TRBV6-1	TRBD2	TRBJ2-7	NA	TGTGCCTTAACTAGCGGTCTGGAGCAGTACTTC	CALTSGLEQYF
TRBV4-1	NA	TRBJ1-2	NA	TGCGCCAGCAGCCAAGATGTGGGGGACGGCTACACCTTC	CASSQDVGDGYTF
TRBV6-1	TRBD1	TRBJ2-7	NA	TGTGCCAGTCGCGGGACAGGGATCTCCTACGAGCAGTACTTC	CASRGTGISYEQYF
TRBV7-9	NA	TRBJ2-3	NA	TGTGCCAGCAGCTTATGGCTATCGGCGGGCACAGATACGCAGTATTTT	CASSLWLSAGTDTQYF
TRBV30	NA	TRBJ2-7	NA	TGTGCCTGGAGTACCGGGACGGGATCCTACGAGCAGTACTTC	CAWSTGTGSYEQYF